The 9 T cell receptor beta chains listed next were all sequenced from one sample in a study of blood T cell repertoires in COVID-19. Assay: immunoSEQ multiplex PCR; the TCRdb copy retains only in-frame clones and omits some. Of around 53,000 clones in the sample, less than 85% were seen once. The sequencing sample was made of peripheral blood. Receptors were obtained from a man aged 65-85 years with active COVID-19.

V is TRBV29-1 and J is TRBJ2-7; possible D gene TRBD2, 6 bases. Germline lookup yields CDR1 SQVTM and CDR2 ANQGSEA. V gave up 4 bases and J gave up 2 bases, with 12 bases separating them. This CDR3 is 13 amino acids long. CDR3: CSVVGGFPYEQYF. The DNA for the CDR3 is TGCAGCGTTGTTGGGGGGTTCCCCTACGAGCAGTACTTC.

This sequence joins TRBV7-2 and TRBJ1-1; D is uncertain. CDR1 is SGHTA, CDR2 FQGNSA, per germline. The ends were cut back, 7 bases at V and 7 bases at J, with 13 bases in the middle. CDR3 size: 12 residues. The CDR3, as DNA: TGTGCCAGCATCTCACATACCCGTGAAGCTTTCTTT. This translates into CASISHTREAFF.

This clone was recorded once. V is TRBV11-2 and J is TRBJ1-2, with D possibly matching TRBD1 (6 bases). V lost 3 bases and J 7 bases, leaving 18 bases between the germline ends. This CDR3 is 15 amino acids long. The germline V gene encodes CDR1 SGHAT and CDR2 FQNNGV. The CDR3 loop reads CASSFQGGGGSGYTF. The CDR3 DNA follows: TGTGCCAGCAGCTTCCAGGGAGGGGGAGGAAGTGGCTACACCTTC.

The chain couples TRBV19 to TRBJ2-1; D is uncertain. Germline V gives CDR1 LNHDA, CDR2 SQIVND (reference sequence). Trimming took off 5 bases at V and 5 bases at J, with 10 bases between the two ends. This CDR3 region has 13 residues. CDR3 coding DNA: TGTGCCAGTAGTCCCCGCGGCCACAATGAGCAGTTCTTC. Protein product: CASSPRGHNEQFF.

The chain combines TRBV18 with TRBJ2-4; D is perhaps TRBD2 (6 bases). V was clipped by 0 bases and J by 0 bases, with 18 bases between them. CDR3 size: 19 residues. Germline loops: CDR1 KGHSH, CDR2 LQKENI. CDR3 nucleotides: TGTGCCAGCTCACCACCGCGGGACGCCCAGAGTGTAGCCAAAAACATTCAGTACTTC. As protein: CASSPPRDAQSVAKNIQYF. Filled out from reference TRBV18 and TRBJ2-4, the complete variable domain reads NAGVMQNPRHLVRRRGQEARLRCSPMKGHSHVYWYRQLPEEGLKFMVYLQKENIIDESGMPKERFSAEFPKEGPSILRIQQVVRGDSAAYFCASSPPRDAQSVAKNIQYFGAGTRLSVL.

The chain couples TRBV4-1 to TRBJ2-1; perhaps TRBD2 as D (6 bases). The CDR3 runs to 18 residues. Per germline, CDR1 MGHRA and CDR2 YSYEKL. V lost 3 bases and J lost 3, with 21 bases in between. CDR3 amino acids: CASSHDSLAGPFYNEQFF. The DNA for the CDR3 is TGCGCCAGCAGCCATGATAGTCTCGCGGGACCCTTCTACAATGAGCAGTTCTTC.

The table lists this clone with a count of one. The chain carries TRBV7-2 and TRBJ2-3, with D possibly being TRBD1 (5 bases). V lost 7 bases, J lost 2 bases, and 13 bases lay in between. Germline CDR1 reads SGHTA; CDR2 reads FQGNSA. There are 14 residues in the CDR3. CDR3 DNA sequence: TGTGCCAGCATGGGGCTCCGGGTCACAGATACGCAGTATTTT. Amino acid sequence: CASMGLRVTDTQYF. The full variable domain, in which reference TRBV7-2 and TRBJ2-3 provide the parts outside the CDR3, is GAGVSQSPSNKVTEKGKDVELRCDPISGHTALYWYRQSLGQGLEFLIYFQGNSAPDKSGLPSDRFSAERTGGSVSTLTIQRTQQEDSAVYLCASMGLRVTDTQYFGPGTRLTVL.

This clone showed up just a few times. The V gene is TRBV27, the J gene TRBJ1-2, with 7 bases that match TRBD1. From germline, CDR1 is MNHEY and CDR2 SMNVEV (reference sequence). Trimming cost V 6 bases and J 4 bases; bases outside gene matches: 11. The CDR3 consists of 15 residues. The CDR3 sequence: CASRITGGQTYGYTF. The CDR3 DNA follows: TGTGCCAGCAGGATAACTGGGGGACAGACCTATGGCTACACCTTC.

The chain recombines TRBV4-1 with TRBJ2-1; 9 positions match TRBD2. This CDR3 spans 15 amino acids. V was clipped by 4 bases and J by 4 bases; unmatched bases: 5. The germline CDR1 and CDR2 sequences are MGHRA and YSYEKL. CDR3 amino acids: CASSPLAGPYNEQFF. CDR3 nucleotide sequence: TGCGCCAGCAGCCCCCTAGCGGGGCCTTACAATGAGCAGTTCTTC.